This T cell receptor (beta chain) was identified during a study of OX40 agonist ivuxolimab in advanced cancers. The wider study: Males comprised about 84% of the group, whose mean age was roughly 60 years (range 23 to 79). Overall study findings and caveats: Some patients who did not respond also had low normalized T-cell clonal expansion. Relative to CD4+ cells, CD8+ T cells on average had more expanded clones.

Patients were ruled out by autoimmune disease history or systemic immunosuppression. On this clone: What it binds is unknown.

Clones were read by immunoSEQ multiplex PCR, and TCRdb kept only the in-frame ones, dropping some. The table shows approximately 99,000 clones, with around 93% occurring only once. This CDR3 has 14 amino acids. CDR1 LGHNT and CDR2 FRNRAP come from the germline V gene. Trimming pared 0 bases from V and 6 bases from J, leaving 12 bases between. The sample in question was CD4+ or CD8+ T cells sorted from blood, obtained in a trial of the OX40 agonist ivuxolimab. This TCR derives from an adult with an advanced solid tumor such as melanoma, head and neck, liver or kidney cancer. The J gene is TRBJ2-7, the V gene TRBV12-5; D unresolved. CDR3 region: CASGLVGSGSEQYF. CDR3 nucleotides: TGTGCTAGTGGTTTGGTAGGATCGGGTAGCGAGCAGTACTTC.